This T cell receptor beta chain was found in a study of blood T cell repertoires in COVID-19. At the level of the study: Samples taken during acute and convalescent COVID-19 were collected in the United States, Italy and Spain. Nucleic acid was either cDNA or gDNA, and it came from T cells, B-cell-depleted T cells, or PBMCs.

Authors' methods: Amplification of reference gene primers was used by the study to estimate nucleated cell counts. Here immunoSEQ multiplex PCR was the method, and the copy in TCRdb shows in-frame clones only, minus some. From that table come the V and J calls and clone size; the DNA was used to work out D and trimming. Counted here are some 100,000 clones, approximately 90% occurring once; the ten biggest clones make up 0.95% to 1.3%. Germline values: CDR1 MNHNS, CDR2 SASEGT. The CDR3 contains 13 residues. V dropped 3 bases and J dropped 6 bases, with 8 bases sitting between them. V is TRBV6-1 and J is TRBJ1-4; D gene unclear. The clonotype was recovered from a human donor in a cohort sampled during active COVID-19. Sequencing input: peripheral blood. The CDR3 nucleotides are TGTGCCAGCAGTGAGGTCCGCGATGAAAAACTGTTTTTT. It encodes CASSEVRDEKLFF.